The TCR beta chain under discussion was sequenced for a study of blood T cell repertoires in COVID-19. Study-wide context: PBMCs, B-cell-depleted T cells, or T cells were the source of the cDNA or gDNA that made up the material.

Using immunoSEQ multiplex PCR, the repertoire was profiled, and TCRdb retains in-frame clones only, with some absent. The sample contains 25,000 to 30,000 clones, approximately 75% of which appear only once. V gave up 5 bases and J gave up 4 bases, with 19 bases separating them. The CDR3 is 16 amino acids. CDR1 is SGHNT, CDR2 YYREEE, per germline (reference sequence). This clone was detected once. The TCR sequence derives from a boy aged 2-9 years with active or convalescent COVID-19. The sequencing input was peripheral blood. V usage is TRBV5-4 and J usage is TRBJ2-1; weak D call: TRBD1 (6 bases). Here the CDR3 DNA reads TGTGCCAGCAGTATGGGGCCCGACAGGATGTACAATGAGCAGTTCTTC. As protein: CASSMGPDRMYNEQFF.